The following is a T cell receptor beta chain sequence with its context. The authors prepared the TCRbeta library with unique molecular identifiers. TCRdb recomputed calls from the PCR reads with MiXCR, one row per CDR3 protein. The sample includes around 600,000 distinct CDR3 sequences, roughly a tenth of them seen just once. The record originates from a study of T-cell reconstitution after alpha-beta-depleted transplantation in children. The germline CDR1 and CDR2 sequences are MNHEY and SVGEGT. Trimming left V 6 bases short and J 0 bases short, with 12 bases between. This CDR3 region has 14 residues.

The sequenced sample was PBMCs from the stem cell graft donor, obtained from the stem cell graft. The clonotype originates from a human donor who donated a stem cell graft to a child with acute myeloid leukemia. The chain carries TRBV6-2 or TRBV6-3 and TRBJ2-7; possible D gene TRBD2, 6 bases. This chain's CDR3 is CASRRTIPSYEQYF. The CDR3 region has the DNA TGTGCCAGCAGGAGGACTATCCCCTCCTACGAGCAGTACTTC.